This is a list of T cell receptor beta chains from one sample in a study of blood T cell repertoires in COVID-19. Sequencing used immunoSEQ multiplex PCR; TCRdb keeps in-frame clones, though not all of them. The data hold 250,000 to 350,000 clones, with 90% observed a single time. Material: PBMCs or T cells enriched from blood (not recorded which). Source of these receptors: a man between 60 and 70 years old who had recovered from COVID-19. Both conserved end residues are part of each CDR3. D genes are given only for firm matches. Size is stated for part of the rows, as once, few or many counts, or as a class when the clone is expanded.

D | J | V | size | DNA | CDR3
- | TRBJ1-1 | TRBV27 | - | TGTGCCAGCAGTTTATATACAGGGAACACTGAAGCTTTCTTT | CASSLYTGNTEAFF
- | TRBJ1-1 | TRBV9 | - | TGTGCCAGCAGCGAGGGGGACACCTTGAACACTGAAGCTTTCTTT | CASSEGDTLNTEAFF
- | TRBJ2-3 | TRBV4-1 | once | TGCGCCAGCAGCCAAGTCGCGCCTGGCACAGATACGCAGTATTTT | CASSQVAPGTDTQYF
- | TRBJ2-4 | TRBV29-1 | - | TGCAGCGTTCTCCCGACAGTAGCCAAAAACATTCAGTACTTC | CSVLPTVAKNIQYF
TRBD2 | TRBJ2-2 | TRBV11-3 | - | TGTGCCAGCAGCCCCTCGGGGACTAGCGGGACCGGGGAGCTGTTTTTT | CASSPSGTSGTGELFF
- | TRBJ2-7 | TRBV12-3/TRBV12-4 | - | TGTGCCAGCAGTTTATGGGGCAATTACGAGCAGTACTTC | CASSLWGNYEQYF
TRBD1 | TRBJ1-5 | TRBV27 | - | TGTGCCAGCAAAACGTCACAGGGGGTCAATCAGCCCCAGCATTTT | CASKTSQGVNQPQHF
- | TRBJ2-7 | TRBV27 | - | TGTGCCAGCAGTTTAAGTAGCGGCTACGAGCAGTACTTC | CASSLSSGYEQYF
TRBD1 | TRBJ1-2 | TRBV7-8 | - | TGTGCCAGCAGCTTAGTTGCGACAGGGTTGTATGGCTACACCTTC | CASSLVATGLYGYTF
- | TRBJ2-1 | TRBV5-1 | - | TGCGCCAGCAGCTGGAGGGTTGGGGCCGATAATGAGCAGTTCTTC | CASSWRVGADNEQFF